The 20 T cell receptor beta chains reported below all come from one sample, sequenced in a study of shared clonotypes between healthy human individuals. Only CD45RO-negative cells positively selected for CCR7 counted as naive CD8 cells, so terminally differentiated effector memory CD45RA+ cells were excluded. The repertoire was sequenced with immunoSEQ multiplex PCR; TCRdb's copy has only in-frame clones and lacks some. The profile shows over 2 million clones, about 95% of them singletons. Material for sequencing was naive CD8+ T cells sorted from blood. The receptors stem from a man aged 18 to 30 in good health.

V is TRBV9 and J is TRBJ2-7; 7 bases are shared with TRBD1. This CDR3 has 13 residues. Losses at the gene ends were 6 bases for V and 6 bases for J; bases not matched to a gene: 9. CDR1 is SGDLS, CDR2 YYNGEE, per germline. The CDR3 protein is CASMRKTGTEQYF. The CDR3 DNA reads TGTGCCAGCATGAGGAAGACAGGGACCGAGCAGTACTTC.

The gene calls are TRBV5-4 and TRBJ1-1; D is perhaps TRBD1 (5 bases). V was trimmed by 0 bases and J by 3 bases, leaving 9 bases between them. CDR1 and CDR2 from the germline V gene are SGHNT and YYREEE (reference sequence). The CDR3 is made up of 14 amino acids. CDR3: CASSLGRGDTEAFF. The CDR3 DNA is TGTGCCAGCAGCTTGGGTAGGGGAGACACTGAAGCTTTCTTT.

The CDR3 is CAWNFGFGQPQHF. The CDR3, as DNA: TGTGCCTGGAATTTCGGGTTCGGTCAGCCCCAGCATTTT. The V call is TRBV30, the J call TRBJ1-5; D unresolved. The V gene lost 4 bases and the J gene lost 6 bases, with 13 bases spanning the gap. This CDR3 contains 13 residues. Germline V gene lookup returns CDR1 GTSNPN and CDR2 SVGIG (reference sequence).

The rearrangement joins TRBV19 to TRBJ2-1; D is undetermined. Trimming took off 1 base at V and 8 bases at J, with 15 bases between the two ends. The CDR3 covers 15 residues. From germline, CDR1 is LNHDA and CDR2 SQIVND (reference sequence). The CDR3 region is CASSIAGPSVDEQFF. The CDR3 nucleotides are TGTGCCAGTAGTATAGCCGGACCTTCTGTAGATGAGCAGTTCTTC.

The chain combines TRBV27 with TRBJ2-7, with D tentatively TRBD2 (7 bases). V gave up 0 bases and J gave up 2 bases, with 17 bases separating them. The germline V gene has CDR1 MNHEY and CDR2 SMNVEV (reference sequence). The length of the CDR3 is 17 residues. The CDR3 sequence: CASSLSGGAAGPYEQYF. The CDR3 DNA follows: TGTGCCAGCAGTTTATCGGGGGGGGCAGCGGGCCCCTACGAGCAGTACTTC.

V usage is TRBV20-1 and J usage is TRBJ2-1; TRBD2 aligns across 10 bases. The CDR3 totals 11 residues. V was clipped by 4 bases and J by 14 bases; unmatched bases: 5. Germline CDR1 and CDR2: DFQATT and SNEGSKA (reference sequence). The CDR3 coding sequence is TGCAGTGCTACACTAGCGGGAATGAAGTTCTTC. Protein sequence: CSATLAGMKFF.

This rearrangement joins TRBV6-1 to TRBJ1-2; no clear D. The germline V and J ends were trimmed by 3 bases and 4 bases, with 9 bases remaining between them. This CDR3 comprises 13 residues. CDR1 and CDR2 from the germline V gene are MNHNS and SASEGT. CDR3 sequence reads: CASSDEEVYGYTF. The CDR3 DNA is TGTGCCAGCAGTGACGAGGAGGTCTATGGCTACACCTTC.

This clone was recorded once. The genes are TRBV4-1 and TRBJ1-3, with D hard to call. Trimming shortened V by 1 base and J by 2 bases, and 9 bases separated the two germline ends. This CDR3 has 15 amino acids. CDR1 MGHRA and CDR2 YSYEKL come from the germline V gene. The CDR3 region is CASSQVHTAGNTIYF. CDR3 DNA: TGCGCCAGCAGCCAAGTTCACACCGCTGGAAACACCATATATTTT.

The J gene is TRBJ1-2, the V gene TRBV28; D is perhaps TRBD1 (5 bases). V lost 2 bases and J lost 4, with 11 bases in between. Per the germline V gene, CDR1 is MDHEN and CDR2 is SYDVKM. The CDR3 is made up of 14 amino acids. The CDR3: CASSLQGMGYGYTF. Here the CDR3 DNA reads TGTGCCAGCAGTTTACAGGGTATGGGCTATGGCTACACCTTC.

The J gene is TRBJ2-1, the V gene TRBV7-6, with D perhaps TRBD2 (6 bases). The CDR3 contains 15 residues. The germline V gene has CDR1 SGHVS and CDR2 FNYEAQ. V lost 1 base to trimming and J lost 10 bases, with 17 bases between them. The CDR3 loop reads CASSLELYAGGEQFF. The CDR3 nucleotides read TGTGCCAGCAGCTTAGAACTTTACGCCGGAGGGGAGCAGTTCTTC.

The chain combines TRBV9 with TRBJ2-3; TRBD1 or TRBD2 may be the D gene (5 bases each). CDR3 size: 15 residues. Trimming left V 6 bases short and J 4 bases short, with 18 bases between. Germline V gives CDR1 SGDLS, CDR2 YYNGEE. The DNA for the CDR3 is TGTGCCAGCACGCCCGGGGCAGGGAGTGCAGATACGCAGTATTTT. It yields the protein CASTPGAGSADTQYF.

This clone was recorded once. The genes are TRBV14 and TRBJ2-1, with D maybe TRBD1 (6 bases). There are 18 residues in the CDR3. Germline values: CDR1 SGHDN, CDR2 FVKESK. The ends were cut back, 0 bases at V and 0 bases at J, with 15 bases in the middle. The CDR3 coding sequence is TGTGCCAGCAGCCAAGATATTGGACAGACGAGCTCCTACAATGAGCAGTTCTTC. Encoded protein: CASSQDIGQTSSYNEQFF.

This clone occurred once. The chain has TRBV27 and TRBJ1-2; 7 positions match TRBD1. There are 14 residues in the CDR3. With 0 bases clipped from V and 4 bases from J, the junction kept 2 bases outside the gene matches. In germline, CDR1 is MNHEY, CDR2 SMNVEV (reference sequence). CDR3 nucleotide sequence: TGTGCCAGCAGTTTATCTGGACAGGTCTATGGCTACACCTTC. It is translated as CASSLSGQVYGYTF.

This clone was counted a single time. The chain couples TRBV11-2 to TRBJ1-4, with TRBD1 as a possible D gene (5 bases). Germline values: CDR1 SGHAT, CDR2 FQNNGV. This CDR3 is 14 amino acids long. V lost 5 bases and J lost 2, with 9 bases in between. The CDR3 loop is CASSGDRTNEKLFF. CDR3 coding DNA: TGTGCCAGCAGCGGGGACCGCACTAATGAAAAACTGTTTTTT.

This chain connects TRBV19 to TRBJ1-2; D unclear. V was shortened by 5 bases and J by 5 bases, with 12 bases between the two germline ends. Germline loops: CDR1 LNHDA, CDR2 SQIVND (reference sequence). The CDR3 has 13 amino acids. The CDR3 region has the DNA TGTGCCAGTAGTTCTGGGGTGCAATATGGCTACACCTTC. Translating gives CASSSGVQYGYTF.

The chain carries TRBV7-9 and TRBJ2-1, with a tentative D call TRBD2 (6 bases). V lost 0 bases and J 0 bases, leaving 12 bases between the germline ends. Germline V gives CDR1 SEHNR, CDR2 FQNEAQ (reference sequence). The CDR3 loop spans 17 amino acids. In DNA, the CDR3 is TGTGCCAGCAGCTTAGCTCCCAGCGGGCGCTCCTACAATGAGCAGTTCTTC. This gives the protein CASSLAPSGRSYNEQFF.

The chain has TRBV6-9 and TRBJ2-2, with 8 bases that match TRBD2. The junction had 13 bases not matched to a gene; V was cut back by 8 bases and J by 2 bases. The CDR3 spans 17 residues. Germline-derived CDR1 and CDR2 are MNHGY and SVAAGI. The CDR3 protein is CASYRVSAGANTGELFF. The CDR3 DNA is TGTGCCAGCTACCGAGTATCAGCGGGGGCAAACACCGGGGAGCTGTTTTTT.

As regards this clone: Other nucleotide sequences from this sample produce the same CDR3. The V gene is TRBV30, the J gene TRBJ2-1; D is unresolved. Trimming cost V 2 bases and J 6 bases, with 8 bases left between them. Per germline, CDR1 GTSNPN and CDR2 SVGIG (reference sequence). CDR3 length equals 12 residues. The CDR3 bases are TGTGCCTGGAGTCCAACGGGCAATGAGCAGTTCTTC. This sequence encodes CAWSPTGNEQFF. The whole variable domain, remainder taken from reference TRBV30 and TRBJ2-1, is SQTIHQWPATLVQPVGSPLSLECTVEGTSNPNLYWYRQAAGRGLQLLFYSVGIGQISSEVPQNLSASRPQDRQFILSSKKLLLSDSGFYLCAWSPTGNEQFFGPGTRLTVL.

The chain is built from TRBV4-1 and TRBJ2-7; 8 bases align to TRBD1. V lost 4 bases and J lost 3; bases outside the gene matches: 8. CDR3 size: 15 residues. Germline V gene lookup returns CDR1 MGHRA and CDR2 YSYEKL. DNA for the CDR3: TGCGCCAGCAGCCCTACAGGGGGTAGGGACTACGAGCAGTACTTC. Its translation is CASSPTGGRDYEQYF.

The chain couples TRBV10-2 to TRBJ2-7, with D perhaps assigned TRBD1 or TRBD2 (6 bases each). The CDR3 sequence is 14 residues long. Germline V gene lookup returns CDR1 WSHSY and CDR2 SAAADI. V was cut by 4 bases and J by 0 bases, with 10 bases left in between. CDR3 in amino acids: CASSVTGASYEQYF. The CDR3 nucleotides read TGCGCCAGCAGTGTTACGGGGGCCTCCTACGAGCAGTACTTC.